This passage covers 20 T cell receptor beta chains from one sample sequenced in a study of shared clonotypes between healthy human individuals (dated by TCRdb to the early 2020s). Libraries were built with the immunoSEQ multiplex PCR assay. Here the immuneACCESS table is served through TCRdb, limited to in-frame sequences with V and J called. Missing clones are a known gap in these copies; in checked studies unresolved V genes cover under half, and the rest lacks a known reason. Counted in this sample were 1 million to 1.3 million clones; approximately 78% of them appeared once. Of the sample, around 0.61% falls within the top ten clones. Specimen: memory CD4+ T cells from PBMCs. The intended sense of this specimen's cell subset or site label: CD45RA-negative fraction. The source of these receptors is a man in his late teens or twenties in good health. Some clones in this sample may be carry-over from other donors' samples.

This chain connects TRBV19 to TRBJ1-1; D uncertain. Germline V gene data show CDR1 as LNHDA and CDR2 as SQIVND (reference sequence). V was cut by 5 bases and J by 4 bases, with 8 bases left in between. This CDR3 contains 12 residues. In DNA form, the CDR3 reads TGTGCCAGTAGTGGATATAGCACTGAAGCTTTCTTT. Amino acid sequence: CASSGYSTEAFF.

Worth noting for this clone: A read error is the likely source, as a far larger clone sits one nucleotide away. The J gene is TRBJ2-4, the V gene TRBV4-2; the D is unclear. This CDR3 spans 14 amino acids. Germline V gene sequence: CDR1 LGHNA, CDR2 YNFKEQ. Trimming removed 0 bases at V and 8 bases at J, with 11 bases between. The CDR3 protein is CASSQDRAAYIQYF. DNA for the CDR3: TGTGCCAGCAGCCAAGATAGGGCCGCGTACATTCAGTACTTC.

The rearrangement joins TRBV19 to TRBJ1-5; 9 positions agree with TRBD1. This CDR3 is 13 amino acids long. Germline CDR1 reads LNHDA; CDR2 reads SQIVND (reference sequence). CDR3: CAVRDRANQPQHF. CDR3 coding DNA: TGTGCTGTCCGGGACAGGGCAAATCAGCCCCAGCATTTT. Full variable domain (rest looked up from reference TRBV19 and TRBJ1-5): DGGITQSPKYLFRKEGQNVTLSCEQNLNHDAMYWYRQDPGQGLRLIYYSQIVNDFQKGDIAEGYSVSREKKESFPLTVTSAQKNPTAFYLCAVRDRANQPQHFGDGTRLSIL.

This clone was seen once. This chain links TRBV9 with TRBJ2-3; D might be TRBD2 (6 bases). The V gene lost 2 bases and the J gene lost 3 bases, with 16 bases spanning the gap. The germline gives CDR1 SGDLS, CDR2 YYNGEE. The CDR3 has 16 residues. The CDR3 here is CASSVGLGEATDTQYF. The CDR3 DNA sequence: TGTGCCAGCAGCGTCGGCTTGGGGGAGGCAACAGATACGCAGTATTTT.

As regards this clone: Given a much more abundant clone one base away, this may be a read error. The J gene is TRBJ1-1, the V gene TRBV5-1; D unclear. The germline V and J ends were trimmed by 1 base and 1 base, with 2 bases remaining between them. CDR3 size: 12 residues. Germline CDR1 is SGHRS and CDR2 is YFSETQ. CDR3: CASSLKNTEAFF. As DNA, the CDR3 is TGCGCCAGCAGCTTGAAGAACACTGAAGCTTTCTTT.

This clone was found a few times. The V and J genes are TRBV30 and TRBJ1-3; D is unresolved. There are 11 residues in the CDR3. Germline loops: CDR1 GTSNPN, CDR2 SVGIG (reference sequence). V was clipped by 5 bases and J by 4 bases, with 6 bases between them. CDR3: CAWGGGNTIYF. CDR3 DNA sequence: TGTGCCTGGGGAGGAGGAAACACCATATATTTT.

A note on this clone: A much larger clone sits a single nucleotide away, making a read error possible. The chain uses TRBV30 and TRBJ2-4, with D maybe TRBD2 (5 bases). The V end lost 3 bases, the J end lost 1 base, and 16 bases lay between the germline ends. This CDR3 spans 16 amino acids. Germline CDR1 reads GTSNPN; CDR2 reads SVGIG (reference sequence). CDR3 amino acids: CAWSGPSREAKNIQYF. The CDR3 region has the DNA TGTGCCTGGAGCGGACCCTCGAGGGAGGCCAAAAACATTCAGTACTTC.

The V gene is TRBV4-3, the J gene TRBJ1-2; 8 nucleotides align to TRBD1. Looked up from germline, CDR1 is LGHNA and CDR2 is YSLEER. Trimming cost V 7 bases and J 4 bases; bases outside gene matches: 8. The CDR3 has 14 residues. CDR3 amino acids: CASTPGQGTYGYTF. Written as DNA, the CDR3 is TGCGCCAGCACCCCAGGACAGGGAACCTATGGCTACACCTTC.

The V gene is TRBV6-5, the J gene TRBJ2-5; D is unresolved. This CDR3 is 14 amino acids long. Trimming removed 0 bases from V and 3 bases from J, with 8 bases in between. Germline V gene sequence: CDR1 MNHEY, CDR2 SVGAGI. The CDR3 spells CASSYSTFEETQYF. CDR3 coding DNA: TGTGCCAGCAGTTACTCGACCTTTGAAGAGACCCAGTACTTC.

CDR3 residues: CASSLGDRGTTEAFF. The CDR3 DNA sequence: TGTGCCAGCAGCTTGGGAGACAGGGGTACCACTGAAGCTTTCTTT. V gene TRBV5-6 combines with J gene TRBJ1-1, with 8 bases identical to TRBD1. Trimming removed 0 bases from V and 4 bases from J; junction bases left unmatched: 5. The CDR3 sequence is 15 residues long. The germline CDR1 and CDR2 sequences are SGHDT and YYEEEE.

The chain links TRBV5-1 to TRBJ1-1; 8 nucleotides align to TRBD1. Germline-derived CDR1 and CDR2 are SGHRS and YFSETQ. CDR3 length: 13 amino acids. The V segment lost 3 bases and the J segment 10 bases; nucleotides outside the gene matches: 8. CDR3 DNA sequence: TGCGCCAGCAGCTCCGGACAGGGAAGGGTAGCTTTCTTT. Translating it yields CASSSGQGRVAFF.

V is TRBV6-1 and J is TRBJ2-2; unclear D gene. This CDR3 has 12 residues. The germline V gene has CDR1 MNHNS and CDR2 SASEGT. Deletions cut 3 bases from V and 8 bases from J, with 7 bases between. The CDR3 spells CASSDYLGELFF. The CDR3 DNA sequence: TGTGCCAGCAGTGATTATCTGGGGGAGCTGTTTTTT.

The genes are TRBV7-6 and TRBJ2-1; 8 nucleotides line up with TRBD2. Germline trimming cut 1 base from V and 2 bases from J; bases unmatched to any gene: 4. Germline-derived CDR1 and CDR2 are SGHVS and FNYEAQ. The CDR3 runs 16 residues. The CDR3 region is CASSLVAGSAYNEQFF. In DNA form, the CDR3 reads TGTGCCAGCAGCTTAGTAGCGGGAAGCGCCTACAATGAGCAGTTCTTC.

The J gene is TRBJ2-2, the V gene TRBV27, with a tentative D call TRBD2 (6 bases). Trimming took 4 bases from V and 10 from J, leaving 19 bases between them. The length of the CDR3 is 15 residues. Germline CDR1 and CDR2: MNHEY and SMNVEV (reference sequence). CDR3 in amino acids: CASSWDHLGGKELFF. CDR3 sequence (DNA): TGTGCCAGCAGTTGGGACCACTTAGGCGGGAAGGAGCTGTTTTTT.

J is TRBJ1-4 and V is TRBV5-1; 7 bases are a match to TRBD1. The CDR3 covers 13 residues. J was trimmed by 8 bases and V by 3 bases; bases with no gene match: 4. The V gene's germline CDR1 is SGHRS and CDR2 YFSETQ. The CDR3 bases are TGCGCCAGCAGCTCGACAGGGTTAGAAAAACTGTTTTTT. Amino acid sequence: CASSSTGLEKLFF.

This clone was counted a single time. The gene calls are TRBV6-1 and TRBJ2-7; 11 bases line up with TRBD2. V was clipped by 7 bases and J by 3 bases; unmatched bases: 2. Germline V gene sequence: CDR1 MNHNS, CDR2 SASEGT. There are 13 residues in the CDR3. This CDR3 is CASNLAGGYEQYF. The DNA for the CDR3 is TGTGCCAGCAATCTAGCGGGAGGCTACGAGCAGTACTTC.

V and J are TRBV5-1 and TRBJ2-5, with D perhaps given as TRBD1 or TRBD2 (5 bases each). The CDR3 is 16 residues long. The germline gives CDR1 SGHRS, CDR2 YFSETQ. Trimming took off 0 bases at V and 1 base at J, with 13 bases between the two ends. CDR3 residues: CASSLGGSGSQETQYF. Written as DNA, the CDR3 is TGCGCCAGCAGCTTGGGGGGGAGCGGTTCCCAAGAGACCCAGTACTTC.

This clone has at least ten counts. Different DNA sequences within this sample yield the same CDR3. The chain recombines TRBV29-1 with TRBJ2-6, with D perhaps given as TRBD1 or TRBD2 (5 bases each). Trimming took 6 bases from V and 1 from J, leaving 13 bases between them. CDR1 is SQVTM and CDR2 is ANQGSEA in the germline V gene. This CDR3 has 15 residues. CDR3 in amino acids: CSVRDPPSGANVLTF. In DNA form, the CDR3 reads TGCAGCGTCCGGGACCCCCCGTCTGGGGCCAACGTCCTGACTTTC.

The chain's CDR3 is CASSPRAGSVSYEQYF. The CDR3 DNA follows: TGTGCCAGCAGCCCGAGGGCTGGAAGCGTCTCCTACGAGCAGTACTTC. J is TRBJ2-7 and V is TRBV7-2, with D possibly being TRBD2 (5 bases). Germline V gives CDR1 SGHTA, CDR2 FQGNSA. V was cut by 5 bases and J by 0 bases, with 17 bases left in between. This CDR3 spans 16 amino acids.

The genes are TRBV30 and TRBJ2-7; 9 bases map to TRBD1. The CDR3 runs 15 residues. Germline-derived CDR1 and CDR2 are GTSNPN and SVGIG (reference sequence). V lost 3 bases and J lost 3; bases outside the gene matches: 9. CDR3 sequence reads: CAWRGAGTGIYEQYF. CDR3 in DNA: TGTGCCTGGAGGGGAGCCGGGACAGGGATCTACGAGCAGTACTTC.